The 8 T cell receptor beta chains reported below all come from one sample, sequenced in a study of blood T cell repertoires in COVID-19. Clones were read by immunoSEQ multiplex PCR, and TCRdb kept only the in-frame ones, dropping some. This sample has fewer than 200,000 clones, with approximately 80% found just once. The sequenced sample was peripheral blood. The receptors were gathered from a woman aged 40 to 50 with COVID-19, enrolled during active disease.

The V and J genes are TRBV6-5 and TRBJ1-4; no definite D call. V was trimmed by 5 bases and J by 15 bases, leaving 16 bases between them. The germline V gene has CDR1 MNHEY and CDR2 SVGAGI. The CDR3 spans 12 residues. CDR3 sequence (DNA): TGTGCCAGCAGTACCCCCTTCGGGAATGTGTTTTTT. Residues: CASSTPFGNVFF.

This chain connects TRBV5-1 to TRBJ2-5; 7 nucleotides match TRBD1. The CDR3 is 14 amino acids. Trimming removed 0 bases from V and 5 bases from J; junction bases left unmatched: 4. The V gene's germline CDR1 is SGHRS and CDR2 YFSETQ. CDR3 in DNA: TGCGCCAGCAGCTTGGGGTCAGGGGGTGAGACCCAGTACTTC. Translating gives CASSLGSGGETQYF.

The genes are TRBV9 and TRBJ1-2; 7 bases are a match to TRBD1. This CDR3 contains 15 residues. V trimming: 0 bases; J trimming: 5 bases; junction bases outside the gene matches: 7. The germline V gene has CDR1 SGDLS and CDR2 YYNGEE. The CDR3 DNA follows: TGTGCCAGCAGCGTAGAAGGCAGGGGGTTGTATGGCTACACCTTC. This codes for CASSVEGRGLYGYTF.

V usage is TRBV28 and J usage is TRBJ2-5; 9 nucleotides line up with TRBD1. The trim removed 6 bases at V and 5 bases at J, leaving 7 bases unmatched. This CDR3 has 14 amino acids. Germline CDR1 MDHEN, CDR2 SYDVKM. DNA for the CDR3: TGTGCCAGCAGGGTGACAGGGGGTCGGGAGACCCAGTACTTC. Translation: CASRVTGGRETQYF.

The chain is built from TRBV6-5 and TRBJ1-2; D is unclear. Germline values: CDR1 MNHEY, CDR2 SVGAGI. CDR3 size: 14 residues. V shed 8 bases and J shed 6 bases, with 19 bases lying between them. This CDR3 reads CASGQTAGRDGYTF. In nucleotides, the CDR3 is TGTGCCAGCGGCCAAACCGCCGGGAGGGATGGCTACACCTTC.

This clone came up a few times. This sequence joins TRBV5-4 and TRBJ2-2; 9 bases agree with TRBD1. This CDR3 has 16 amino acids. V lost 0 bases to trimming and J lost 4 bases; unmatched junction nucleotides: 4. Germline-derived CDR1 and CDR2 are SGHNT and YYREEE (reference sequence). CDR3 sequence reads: CASSLADRGGTGELFF. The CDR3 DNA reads TGTGCCAGCAGCTTGGCCGACAGGGGGGGCACCGGGGAGCTGTTTTTT.

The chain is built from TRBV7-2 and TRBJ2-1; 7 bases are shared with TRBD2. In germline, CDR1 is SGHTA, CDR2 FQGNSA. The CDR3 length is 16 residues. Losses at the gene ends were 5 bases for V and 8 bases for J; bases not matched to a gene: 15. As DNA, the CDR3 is TGTGCCAGCAGCGCCCGAAGCCCATTGGCGGGGGATGAGCAGTTCTTC. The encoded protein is CASSARSPLAGDEQFF.

CDR3 in amino acids: CASSRDRAQGGNTIYF. CDR3 DNA: TGTGCCAGCAGCCGAGATCGAGCCCAGGGTGGAAACACCATATATTTT. This rearrangement joins TRBV3-1 (or the pseudogene TRBV3-2) to TRBJ1-3; weak D call: TRBD1 (5 bases). This CDR3 comprises 16 residues. The germline V gene has CDR1 LGHDT and CDR2 YNNKEL (reference sequence). V lost 4 bases, J lost 3 bases, and 16 bases lay in between.